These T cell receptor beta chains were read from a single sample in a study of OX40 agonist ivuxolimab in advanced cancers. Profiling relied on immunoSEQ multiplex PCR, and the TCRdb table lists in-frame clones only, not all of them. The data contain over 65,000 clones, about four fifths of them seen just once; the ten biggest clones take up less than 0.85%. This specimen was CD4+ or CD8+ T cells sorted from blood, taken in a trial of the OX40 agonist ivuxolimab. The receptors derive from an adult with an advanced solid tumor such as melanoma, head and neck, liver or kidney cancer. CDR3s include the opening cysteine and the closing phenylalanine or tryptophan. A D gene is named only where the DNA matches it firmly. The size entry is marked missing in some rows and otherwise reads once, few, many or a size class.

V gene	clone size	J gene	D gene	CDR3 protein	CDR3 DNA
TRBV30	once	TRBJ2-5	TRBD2	CAHEAGGLRGTQYF	TGTGCCCACGAAGCGGGGGGGCTCAGGGGGACCCAGTACTTC
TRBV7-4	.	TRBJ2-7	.	CASSPRGPRYF	TGTGCCAGCAGCCCTCGGGGACCTCGGTACTTC
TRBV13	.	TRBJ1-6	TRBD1	CASSPPTGNNSPLHF	TGTGCCAGCAGCCCCCCGACAGGGAATAATTCACCCCTCCACTTT
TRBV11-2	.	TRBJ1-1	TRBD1	CASSRIDRVVTEAFF	TGTGCCAGCAGCCGGATTGACAGGGTGGTTACTGAAGCTTTCTTT
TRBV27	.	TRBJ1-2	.	CASSFSAQGLGGYTF	TGTGCCAGCAGTTTTTCGGCCCAGGGGCTGGGTGGCTACACCTTC
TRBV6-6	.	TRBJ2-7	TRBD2	CASSFLAGGPYEQYF	TGTGCCAGCAGTTTTCTAGCGGGGGGGCCCTACGAGCAGTACTTC
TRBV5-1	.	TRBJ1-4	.	CASSLEPYSSNEKLFF	TGCGCCAGCAGCTTGGAACCTTACAGCTCTAATGAAAAACTGTTTTTT
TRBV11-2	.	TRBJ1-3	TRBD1	CASSSTQRGQGSGNTIYF	TGTGCCAGCAGCTCAACCCAAAGGGGACAGGGCTCTGGAAACACCATATATTTT
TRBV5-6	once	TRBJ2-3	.	CASSLLGYDTQYF	TGTGCCAGCAGCTTGCTGGGGTACGATACGCAGTATTTT
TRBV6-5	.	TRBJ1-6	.	CASSYSSGTADSPLHF	TGTGCCAGCAGTTACTCGTCCGGGACGGCGGACTCACCCCTCCACTTT
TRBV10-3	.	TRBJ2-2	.	CATIGTRKTGELFF	TGTGCCACCATAGGGACAAGGAAAACCGGGGAGCTGTTTTTT
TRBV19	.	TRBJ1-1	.	CASSRDTEAFF	TGTGCCAGTAGTCGGGACACTGAAGCTTTCTTT
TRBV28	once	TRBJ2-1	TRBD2	CASSTGTSGVINEQFF	TGTGCCAGCAGTACCGGGACTAGCGGGGTTATCAATGAGCAGTTCTTC
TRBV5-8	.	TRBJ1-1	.	CASSPGRGRDTEAFF	TGTGCCAGCAGCCCTGGAAGGGGGAGGGACACTGAAGCTTTCTTT
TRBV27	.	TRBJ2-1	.	CASRGVGAGVNEQFF	TGTGCCAGCCGGGGGGTTGGGGCAGGGGTGAATGAGCAGTTCTTC
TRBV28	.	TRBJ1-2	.	CASSYETNYGYTF	TGTGCCAGCAGTTACGAGACCAACTATGGCTACACCTTC
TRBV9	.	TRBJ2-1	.	CASSVGANEQFF	TGTGCCAGCAGCGTAGGAGCGAATGAGCAGTTCTTC
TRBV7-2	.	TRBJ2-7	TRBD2	CASSRTSWGEQYF	TGTGCCAGCAGCCGGACTAGCTGGGGCGAGCAGTACTTC
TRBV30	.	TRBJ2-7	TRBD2	CAWSGRSGGPHEQYF	TGTGCCTGGAGTGGGCGGTCGGGAGGGCCCCACGAGCAGTACTTC
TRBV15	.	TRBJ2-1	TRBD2	CATSRVEAGVSYNEQFF	TGTGCCACCAGCAGAGTAGAAGCGGGAGTTTCCTACAATGAGCAGTTCTTC
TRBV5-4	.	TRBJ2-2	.	CASSLYSSNTGELFF	TGTGCCAGCAGCTTGTACAGCTCCAACACCGGGGAGCTGTTTTTT
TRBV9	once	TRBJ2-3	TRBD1	CASSVGFLTGAGSADTQYF	TGTGCCAGCAGCGTAGGATTTCTGACAGGGGCGGGCAGCGCAGATACGCAGTATTTT
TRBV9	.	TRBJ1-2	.	CASSPEGRINYGYTF	TGTGCCAGCAGCCCAGAGGGACGGATTAACTATGGCTACACCTTC
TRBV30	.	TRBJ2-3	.	CAWSETSAGDTQYF	TGTGCCTGGAGTGAAACCTCAGCAGGAGATACGCAGTATTTT
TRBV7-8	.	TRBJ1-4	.	CASSFLAGLTANEKLFF	TGTGCCAGCAGCTTTTTGGCAGGCTTGACGGCTAATGAAAAACTGTTTTTT
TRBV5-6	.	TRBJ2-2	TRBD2	CASSLALAGAAGELFF	TGTGCCAGCAGCTTGGCGCTAGCGGGGGCCGCGGGGGAGCTGTTTTTT
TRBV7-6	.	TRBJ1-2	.	CASSLGAGVSVGGYTF	TGTGCCAGCAGCTTAGGAGCAGGGGTGTCGGTGGGTGGCTACACCTTC
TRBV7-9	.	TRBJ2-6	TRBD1	CASSLSWTGDSGANVLTF	TGTGCCAGCAGCTTGAGCTGGACAGGGGACTCTGGGGCCAACGTCCTGACTTTC
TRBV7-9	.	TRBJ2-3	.	CASSLLSGHTDTQYF	TGTGCCAGCAGCCTACTGTCGGGGCACACAGATACGCAGTATTTT
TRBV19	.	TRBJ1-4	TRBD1	CASSSETGGSEKLFF	TGTGCCAGTAGTTCTGAGACAGGGGGGAGCGAAAAACTGTTTTTT
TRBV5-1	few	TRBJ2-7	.	CASSLVRYEQYF	TGCGCCAGCAGCTTGGTCCGCTACGAGCAGTACTTC
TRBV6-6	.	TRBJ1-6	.	CASSYSSNSPLHF	TGTGCCAGCAGTTACTCAAGCAATTCACCCCTCCACTTT
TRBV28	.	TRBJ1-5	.	CASTINGYGGSDNQPQHF	TGTGCCAGCACCATTAACGGGTACGGGGGCTCGGACAATCAGCCCCAGCATTTT